This T cell receptor beta chain derives from a study of blood T cells in healthy people across ages. A J-beta primer mix and a sample-barcoded 5' primer were used in a second PCR of roughly 6 to 12 cycles. MiXCR, run by TCRdb on the 5' RACE reads, gives a single entry per CDR3 protein. The sample consists of around 870,000 distinct CDR3 sequences, about 30% of them appearing once. CDR3 length: 17 amino acids. After removal of 2 bases from V and 1 base from J, the junction contained 3 bases not matched to a gene. The V gene's germline CDR1 is LNHDA and CDR2 SQIVND (reference sequence). This clonotype was picked up a small number of times.

The sample was blood. The sequence derives from an elderly woman in good health. The J gene is TRBJ2-2, the V gene TRBV19, with TRBD2 identical over 11 bases. CDR3 nucleotide sequence: TGTGCCAGTAGTATACCCGGACTAGCGGGGAACACCGGGGAGCTGTTTTTT. Residues: CASSIPGLAGNTGELFF.